This entry describes one TCR beta chain. TCRdb's copy holds only in-frame clones and misses some; the assay was immunoSEQ multiplex PCR. Here the sample spans more than 200,000 clones, about nine tenths being singletons. V lost 8 bases and J lost 5, with 7 bases in between. Germline V CDR1 and CDR2: SNHLY, FYNNEI. The CDR3 covers 12 residues. This specimen belongs to a study of blood T cell repertoires in COVID-19. The receptor was derived from a man aged 50-59 years with acute or convalescent COVID-19. Sequencing was done on a sample of peripheral blood. J is TRBJ1-6 and V is TRBV2; weak D call: TRBD1 (5 bases). Here the CDR3 DNA reads TGTGCCAGCGACAGAGATAATTCACCCCTCCACTTT. Translated, it gives CASDRDNSPLHF.